This T cell receptor beta chain was sequenced for a study of cytomegalovirus exposure and HLA in healthy donors (TCRdb year 2017). In terms of the full investigation: An earlier analysis of some 550 of the donors reported more than 250 Gb of sequence data and more than 90 million unique TCR beta sequences from around 200 million T cells. An early release that covered about 600 HLA-typed donors contained about 300 gigabases of sequencing data and about 93 million unique TCR sequences. Of the roughly 400 genotyped donors, 80% to 90% were placed in the genetic ancestry cluster associated with self-reported Caucasian donors. The aim of the study was to test whether cataloging public T cell receptors could identify signatures of past pathogen exposure. The study profiled the T cell repertoires of under 700 subjects by immunosequencing and related them to cytomegalovirus serostatus. A separate validation cohort of over 95 different subjects was used in addition to the approximately 640-subject first cohort. The study combined high-throughput TCR immunosequencing, statistical association of individual TCRs with disease status, and machine learning to predict cytomegalovirus infection status. To study patterns of TCR occurrence, a later analysis re-analyzed previously published TCR beta repertoires from just over 650 donors and added high-resolution HLA genotyping. In the later analysis, no new phenotypic data were used to find candidate immune exposures; instead, reliance was placed on TCR beta sequences and their occurrence across donors. To decide whether each TCR beta V gene segment behaved as functional or pseudogenic, an earlier analysis of some 570 of the donors relied on high-throughput TCR beta sequencing. Donor age, sex, ethnicity and CMV serostatus were compiled alongside the repertoire data. Genome-wide SNP genotypes for about 55% of the roughly 670 donors were used in a later genetic analysis, which treated that subset as a discovery cohort. Every discovery cohort repertoire had been produced on one sequencing platform. HLA typing included class I and class II loci at four-digit resolution. The number of donors typed differed by locus, with roughly 620-630 for A, B, C, DRB1 and DQB1, around 520 for DQA1, 600 to 610 for DPA1, and 400 to 490 for DPB1. Because of strong linkage in the cohort, roughly five DR-DQ haplotypes were treated as single units for association and clustering. On average, over 200,000 unique TCR beta nucleotide sequences were sequenced per donor among more than 350 genotyped donors of the cohort, with around 19% of those sequences being non-productive.

Study-level results and caveats: A later analysis found that TCR association rates varied across HLA loci, with DRB1 alleles showing the most associated TCRs and HLA-C alleles the fewest. A later analysis found that HLA-associated TCR beta chains were more clonally expanded and had lower generation probabilities than equally common non-associated chains. Only TCR beta chains were sequenced in this cohort, and the absence of alpha or paired-chain data limited detectable features. A later analysis associated 15,000 to 20,000 TCR beta sequences with specific HLA alleles at a false discovery rate of 0.05. Sequencing depth was assumed to be roughly uniform across donors in the presence/absence analyses, though that assumption may not hold. A cluster of highly shared sequence variants was judged likely to be a technical artifact of the sequencing pipeline. A later analysis reported that several top co-occurrence clusters appeared linked to parvovirus B19, influenza, CMV and Epstein-Barr virus. Linkage disequilibrium might explain the correlated functional status among segregating V segments, but an unknown experimental factor could not be ruled out. A total of 150 to 200 TCR beta chains were listed by the study as associated with cytomegalovirus. Across donors, most TCR sequences were observed very rarely, whereas some public TCRs were present in many individuals. Strong co-occurrence of HLA alleles, especially DR and DQ, made assigning TCR associations to individual alleles difficult. The classifier was reported to diagnose cytomegalovirus status with high specificity and sensitivity in both the original and validation cohorts. Three of the identified cytomegalovirus-associated TCR beta chains were confirmed in vitro to be specific for cytomegalovirus antigens. V-gene and J-gene trimming of TCR beta chains was associated with a missense DCLRE1C variant in a later genetic analysis, and the association was replicated in an independent cohort. HLA typing was unavailable for some donors at each locus, so association tests used only the typed subset. The authors suggested that the approach could potentially be generalized to other disease states and immunological phenotypes. According to a later genetic analysis, donors in an Asian-associated ancestry cluster had fewer N-insertions in productive TCRs than the approximately 690-donor mean. In a later analysis, most CMV-associated TCR beta chains were found to appear HLA-restricted, with HLA associations seemingly driven largely by CMV exposure. The 87-base-pair reads could not distinguish some IMGT-functional V segments, including TRBV6-2 and TRBV6-3, so those segments were excluded. A further reported finding was that TCR beta sequences accurately predicted the HLA-A and HLA-B alleles for most subjects in the first cohort. Over 15 rarely observed V segments, including chromosome 9 orphons, were excluded from the earlier analysis of about 600 of the donors because counts were too low. In an earlier analysis of approximately 600 of the donors, most TCR beta V segments were observed in productive rearrangements about 87% or about 30% of the time, broadly matching IMGT annotations. Immune exposure information for the cohort was limited to CMV serostatus.

The cohort comprised some 700 healthy bone marrow donors. All cohort members were sampled while nominally healthy, although unrecorded immune exposures were likely present. The donor tested CMV seropositive, placing the donor among the 290 or so seropositive members of the cohort. A peripheral blood sample was collected from each donor, and TCR beta sequencing was performed on peripheral blood mononuclear cells. The Qiagen DNeasy Blood Extraction Kit was used to extract genomic DNA from the blood cell samples. The CDR3, cysteine through phenylalanine, is 15 amino acids long. The read is trimmed to its CDR3 DNA, 45 bases read in frame from base 1. V was cut back by 6 bases and J by 2 bases, leaving a gap of 11 bases between them. In the germline V gene, CDR1 corresponds to MRHNA and CDR2 to SNTAGT. This clone appeared once. No cognate antigen has been identified for it. No base qualities exist here, and no much larger clone lies one base off it.

The library was built by means of the immunoSEQ multiplex PCR assay. A mixture of 60 forward primers for TCR Vbeta segments and 13 reverse primers for TCR Jbeta segments was used in the multiplex PCR. The CDR3 region of rearranged TCR beta genes was amplified from genomic DNA with a multiplex PCR assay. On the Illumina HiSeq System, the amplified TCR beta libraries were sequenced as 87-base-pair reads. The authors' analysis ran thus. A later analysis tallied 75 million to 95 million unique TCR beta chains across the 610 or so repertoires, and approximately 9.9 million of those chains were shared by two or more donors. Raw reads were error-corrected and collapsed into unique sequences by a nearest-neighbor algorithm in which closely related sequences were merged to remove PCR and sequencing errors. Alignment of CDR3 sequences to IMGT reference sequences was used to assign V, D and J gene segments. For a sequence to be retained, a match of at least six nucleotides was required to both a V gene segment and a J gene segment. Rearrangements were classified as productive when the CDR3 lacked stop codons and remained in frame with V and J, and all other rearrangements were classified as non-productive. CDR3 was defined by IMGT convention, running from the second conserved V-encoded cysteine to the conserved J-encoded phenylalanine. Sequences without an unambiguous match to a single V gene segment were excluded from the earlier analysis of 500 to 700 of the donors. An earlier analysis of a few hundred of the donors classified V segments as functional when productive rearrangements were above 56.7% and as segregating when the standard deviation between donors was above 5%. A statistical classification framework was built to diagnose cytomegalovirus status from the catalog of TCR beta chain sequences. A later analysis assigned V and J genes by comparing TCR nucleotide sequences with IMGT/GENE-DB human TR gene sequences. A later analysis assigned CDR3 sequences and most-parsimonious VDJ recombination scenarios with the TCRdist pipeline. In a later analysis, every TCR beta chain was defined by the combination of its CDR3 amino acid sequence and its V-gene family, and reads without a unique V-gene family were dropped. A later analysis removed nearly 600 highly shared, low-generation-probability nucleotide sequences to deal with suspected cross-contamination and a sequencing artifact. A later analysis calculated a clonal expansion index for each public chain from normalized within-repertoire ranks of inferred template counts. In a later analysis, generation probabilities were computed with a VDJ recombination model fitted to out-of-frame rearrangements, and the resulting probabilities were checked against IGoR. In a later analysis, TCR-TCR, TCR-HLA and TCR-CMV co-occurrence was scored with hypergeometric tests, and a repertoire-size bias correction was applied to TCR pairs. False discovery rates were estimated in a later analysis by permuting HLA or CMV assignments 20 times. In a later analysis, co-occurring TCRs were grouped with DBSCAN, and TCRdist sequence similarity was added when clustering was performed within HLA-allele-positive subsets. Co-occurrence clustering excluded repertoires with fewer than 30,000 or more than 120,000 public chains, plus five with anomalous nucleotide sharing. Imported from immuneACCESS, the table was reduced by TCRdb to in-frame sequences with V and J called. These copies leave out some clones; in studies compared against another copy, an unresolved V gene accounts for under half, and the cause of the remainder is not known. V and J calls and clone size come straight from that table; D and trimming were deduced from the DNA. Within this sample are about 180,000 clones, with around 76% of them counted one time only. Clones ranked in the top ten supply less than 2.5% of the sample.

The origin of this receptor is a woman aged 30 to 39 in good health and CMV-seropositive. The V and J segments used are TRBV6-4 and TRBJ1-6, with TRBD1 as a weak D call on 5 bases. The sample comprised PBMCs. The nucleotides are TGTGCCAGCAGCAAAGACAGTGCCTATAATTCACCCCTCCACTTT. It encodes CASSKDSAYNSPLHF.